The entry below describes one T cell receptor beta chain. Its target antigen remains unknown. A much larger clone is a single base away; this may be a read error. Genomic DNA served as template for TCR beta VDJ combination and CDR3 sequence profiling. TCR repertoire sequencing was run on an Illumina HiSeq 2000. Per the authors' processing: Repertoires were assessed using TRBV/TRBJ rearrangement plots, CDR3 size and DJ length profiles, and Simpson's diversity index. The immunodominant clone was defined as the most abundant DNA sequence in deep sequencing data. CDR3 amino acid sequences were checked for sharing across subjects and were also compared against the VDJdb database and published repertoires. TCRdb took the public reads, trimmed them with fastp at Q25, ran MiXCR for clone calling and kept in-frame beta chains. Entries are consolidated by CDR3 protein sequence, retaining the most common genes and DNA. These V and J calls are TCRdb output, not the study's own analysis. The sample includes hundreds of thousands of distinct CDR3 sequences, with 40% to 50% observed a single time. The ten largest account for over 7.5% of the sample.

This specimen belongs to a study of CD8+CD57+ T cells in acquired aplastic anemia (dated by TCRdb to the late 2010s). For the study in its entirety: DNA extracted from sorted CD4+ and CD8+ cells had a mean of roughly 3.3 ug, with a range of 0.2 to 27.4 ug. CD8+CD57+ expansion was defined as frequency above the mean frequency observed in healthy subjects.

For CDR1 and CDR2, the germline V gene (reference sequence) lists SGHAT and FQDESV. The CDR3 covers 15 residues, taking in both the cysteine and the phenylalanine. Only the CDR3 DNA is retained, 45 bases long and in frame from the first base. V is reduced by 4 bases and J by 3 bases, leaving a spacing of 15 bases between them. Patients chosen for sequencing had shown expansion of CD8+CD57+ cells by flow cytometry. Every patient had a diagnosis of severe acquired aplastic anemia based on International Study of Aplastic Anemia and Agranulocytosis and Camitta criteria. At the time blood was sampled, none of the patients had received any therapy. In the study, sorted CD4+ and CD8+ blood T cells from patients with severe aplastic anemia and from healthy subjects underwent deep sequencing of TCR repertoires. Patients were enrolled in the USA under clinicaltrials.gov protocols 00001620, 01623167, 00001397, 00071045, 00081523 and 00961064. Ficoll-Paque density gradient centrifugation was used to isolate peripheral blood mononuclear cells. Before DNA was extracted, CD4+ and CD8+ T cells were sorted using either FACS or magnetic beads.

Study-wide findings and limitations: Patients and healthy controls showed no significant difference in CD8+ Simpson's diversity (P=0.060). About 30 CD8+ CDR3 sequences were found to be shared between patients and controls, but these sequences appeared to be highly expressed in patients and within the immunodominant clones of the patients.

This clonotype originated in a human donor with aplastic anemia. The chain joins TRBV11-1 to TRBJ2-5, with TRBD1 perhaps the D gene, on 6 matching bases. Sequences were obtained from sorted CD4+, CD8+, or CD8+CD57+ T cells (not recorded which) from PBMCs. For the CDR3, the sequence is CASSSSPRGKETQYF. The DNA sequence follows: TGTGCCAGCAGCTCCTCCCCCAGGGGAAAAGAGACCCAGTACTTC. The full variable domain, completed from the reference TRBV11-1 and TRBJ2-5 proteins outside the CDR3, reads EAEVAQSPRYKITEKSQAVAFWCDPISGHATLYWYRQILGQGPELLVQFQDESVVDDSQLPKDRFSAERLKGVDSTLKIQPAELGDSAMYLCASSSSPRGKETQYFGPGTRLLVL.